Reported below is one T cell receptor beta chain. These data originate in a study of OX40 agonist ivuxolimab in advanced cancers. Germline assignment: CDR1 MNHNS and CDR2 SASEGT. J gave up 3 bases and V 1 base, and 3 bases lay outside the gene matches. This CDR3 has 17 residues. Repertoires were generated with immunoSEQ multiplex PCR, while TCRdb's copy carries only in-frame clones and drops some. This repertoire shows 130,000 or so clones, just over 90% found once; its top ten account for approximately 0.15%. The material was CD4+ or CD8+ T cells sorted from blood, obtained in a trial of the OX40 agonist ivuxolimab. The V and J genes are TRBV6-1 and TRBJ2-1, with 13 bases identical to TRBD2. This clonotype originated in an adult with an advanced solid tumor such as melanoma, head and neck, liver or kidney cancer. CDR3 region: CASSEGTSGRFYNEQFF. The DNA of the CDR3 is TGTGCCAGCAGTGAAGGGACTAGCGGGAGATTCTACAATGAGCAGTTCTTC.